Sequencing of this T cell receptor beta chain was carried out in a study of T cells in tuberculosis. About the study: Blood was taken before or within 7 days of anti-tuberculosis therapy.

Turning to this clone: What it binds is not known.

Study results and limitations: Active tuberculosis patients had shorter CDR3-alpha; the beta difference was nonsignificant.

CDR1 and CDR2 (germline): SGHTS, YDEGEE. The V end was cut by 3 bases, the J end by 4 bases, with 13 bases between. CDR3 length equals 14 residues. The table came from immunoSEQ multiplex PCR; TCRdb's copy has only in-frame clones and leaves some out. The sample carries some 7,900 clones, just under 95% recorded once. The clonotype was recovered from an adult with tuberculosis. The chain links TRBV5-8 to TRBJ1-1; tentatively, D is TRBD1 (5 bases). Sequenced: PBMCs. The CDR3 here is CASSWTTGSTEAFF. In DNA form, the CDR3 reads TGTGCCAGCAGCTGGACCACAGGAAGCACTGAAGCTTTCTTT.